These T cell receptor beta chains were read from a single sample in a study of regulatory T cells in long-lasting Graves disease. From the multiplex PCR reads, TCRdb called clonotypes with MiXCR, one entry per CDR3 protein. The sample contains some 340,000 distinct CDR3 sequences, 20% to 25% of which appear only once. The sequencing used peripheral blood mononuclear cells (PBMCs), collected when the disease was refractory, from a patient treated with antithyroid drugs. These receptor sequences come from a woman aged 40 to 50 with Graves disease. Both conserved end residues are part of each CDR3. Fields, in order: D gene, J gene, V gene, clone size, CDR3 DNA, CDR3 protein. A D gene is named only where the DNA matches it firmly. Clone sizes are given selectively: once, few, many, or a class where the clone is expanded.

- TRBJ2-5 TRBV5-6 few TGTGCCAGCAGCCACGGCTCATCCGAGACCCAGTACTTC CASSHGSSETQYF
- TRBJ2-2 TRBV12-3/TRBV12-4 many TGTGCCAGCAGTTTCGGATGGGGGAACACCGGGGAGCTGTTTTTT CASSFGWGNTGELFF
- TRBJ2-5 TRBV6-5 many TGTGCCAGCAGTTATGGAGGTTTTGAAGGACCTACCCAGTACTTC CASSYGGFEGPTQYF
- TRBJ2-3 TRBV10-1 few TGCGCCAGCAGTGAGTCTCAGGGAGTCCATACGCAGTATTTT CASSESQGVHTQYF
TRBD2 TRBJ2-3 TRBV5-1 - TGCGCCAGCAGTAAACTAGCGGGAGGTACAGATACGCAGTATTTT CASSKLAGGTDTQYF
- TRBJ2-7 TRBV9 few TGTGCCAGCAGCGTAGGAGGGGACCGTGACGAGCAGTACTTC CASSVGGDRDEQYF
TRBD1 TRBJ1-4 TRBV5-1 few TGCGCCAGCAGCTGGACAGGGGCGGAAAAACTGTTTTTT CASSWTGAEKLFF
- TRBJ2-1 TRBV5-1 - TGCGCCAGCAGCTTGGCGGGACACCAAAACGGTGAGCAGTTCTTC CASSLAGHQNGEQFF
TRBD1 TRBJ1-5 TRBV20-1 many TGCAGTGCTAGACCGGGACAGAAACATCAGCCCCAGCATTTT CSARPGQKHQPQHF
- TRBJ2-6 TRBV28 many TGTGCCAGCCGGCCCCTGGGTCGGGCCAACGTCCTGACTTTC CASRPLGRANVLTF
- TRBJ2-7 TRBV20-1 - TGCAGTGCTAGATATAGAGGATGGGGGGGCAGGGAGAGCGAGCAGTACTTC CSARYRGWGGRESEQYF
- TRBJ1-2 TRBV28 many TGTGCCAGCAGTTTAGGAACCGCTAACTATGGCTACACCTTC CASSLGTANYGYTF
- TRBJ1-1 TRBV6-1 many TGTGCCAGCAGTGAAGGACCAAGGAACACTACTGAAGCTTTCTTT CASSEGPRNTTEAFF
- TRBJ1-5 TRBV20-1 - TGCAGTGCCTTTCTCGATAGCAATCAGCCCCAGCATTTT CSAFLDSNQPQHF
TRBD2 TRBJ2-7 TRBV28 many TGTGCCAGCAGAGCCGGGACAGGGAAAGGACTAGCGGGAGTGGGCTCCTACGAGCAGTACTTC CASRAGTGKGLAGVGSYEQYF
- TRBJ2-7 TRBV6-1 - TGTGCCAGCAGGACCCAAACAAAACCCGCCTCCTACGAGCAGTACTTC CASRTQTKPASYEQYF
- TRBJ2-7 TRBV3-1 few TGTGCCAGCAGCCCGATTTTCCGCATTTCCGAGCAGTACTTC CASSPIFRISEQYF
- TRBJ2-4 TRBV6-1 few TGTGCCAGCAGATTAGAGGTGTACCGGGCCAAAAACATTCAGTACTTC CASRLEVYRAKNIQYF
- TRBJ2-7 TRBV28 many TGTGCCAGCAGTCCCACGCGGGACCTCCGACACGAGCAGTACTTC CASSPTRDLRHEQYF
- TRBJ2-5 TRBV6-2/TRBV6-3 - TGTGCCAGCAGTGCCCGGGACGTTAAAGAGACCCAGTACTTC CASSARDVKETQYF
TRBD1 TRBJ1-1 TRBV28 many TGTGCCAGCAGGGATGGGACAGGGTATACTGAAGCTTTCTTT CASRDGTGYTEAFF
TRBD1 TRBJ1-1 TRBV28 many TGTGCCAGCAGTTTAGAAGAATTGAGGGACAGGGGGCTAAACACTGAAGCTTTCTTT CASSLEELRDRGLNTEAFF
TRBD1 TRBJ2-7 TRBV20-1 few TGCAGTGCTAGAAGGGGTTTAAGGACAGGGGGCAGCTACGAGCAGTACTTC CSARRGLRTGGSYEQYF
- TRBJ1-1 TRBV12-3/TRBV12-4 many TGTGCCAGCAGTTTAGGGCGGGTGGGGAACACTGAAGCTTTCTTT CASSLGRVGNTEAFF
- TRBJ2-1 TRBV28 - TGTGCCAGCAGTCCCTACGGGCCTAGGTCCTCCTACAATGAGCAGTTCTTC CASSPYGPRSSYNEQFF
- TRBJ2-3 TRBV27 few TGTGCCAGCAGTTTAACCGGGACTCATACGCAGTATTTT CASSLTGTHTQYF